One and the same sample provided the 10 T cell receptor beta chains below, sequenced in a study of vaccination and CD4 T cells after COVID-19 (dated by TCRdb to between 2021 and 2024). The sample's treatment or condition label is to be understood as: 10-day PBMC culture with coronavirus spike peptide pools or control peptides (ViraFEST assay). CD4+ T cells from unexposed donors were collected before the COVID-19 pandemic (2011-2018). The antigens of these receptors remain unknown. The method behind the library was PCR. TCRdb shows the sequencer as Illumina iSeq 100. At the Johns Hopkins FTIC core, DNA from the cultured CD4+ T cells underwent TCR sequencing with the Oncomine TCR Beta short-read assay. Clones were called with MiXCR by TCRdb after fastp trimmed the public reads at Q25, and only in-frame beta chains were retained. Every entry covers one CDR3 protein and lists the most common genes and DNA from its rows. The sample table holds roughly 3,500 distinct CDR3 sequences, of which 24% were seen once. Roughly 25% of the sample is taken by the ten largest.

The sample consisted of CD4+ T cells from blood, cultured in vitro. The receptors were sampled from a human donor in good health.

This clonotype was seen only a few times. The J gene is TRBJ2-1, the V gene TRBV20-1, with 8 bases that match TRBD2. CDR1 and CDR2 (germline): DFQATT, SNEGSKA (reference sequence). This CDR3 contains 15 residues. Trimming at V came to 4 bases and at J to 3 bases, leaving 8 bases not matched to a gene. The CDR3 nucleotides read TGCAGTGCTACCCAGCGGGAGCGGAGCTACAATGAGCAGTTCTTC. This codes for CSATQRERSYNEQFF.

J is TRBJ2-2 and V is TRBV7-8; perhaps TRBD2 as D (6 bases). Germline V gene data show CDR1 as SGHVS and CDR2 as FQNEAQ. With 5 bases removed from V and 4 bases from J, the gap between germline ends came to 11 bases. The CDR3 length is 14 residues. The CDR3 sequence is CASSRRDSTGELFF. The CDR3 DNA is TGTGCCAGCAGCCGCCGGGACTCCACCGGGGAGCTGTTTTTT.

V usage is TRBV24-1 and J usage is TRBJ2-1; 8 nucleotides align to TRBD2. The V and J ends lost 0 bases and 10 bases, in that order; junction bases with no gene match: 4. The CDR3 spans 14 residues. Per the germline V gene, CDR1 is KGHDR and CDR2 is SFDVKD. The DNA for the CDR3 is TGTGCCACCAGTGATTTGGCGGGAGGTGGGGAGCAGTTCTTC. Translated, it gives CATSDLAGGGEQFF.

This clonotype is medium-sized (0.01 to 0.1%) within its sample. CDR3 sequence: CSAGPGLESYNEQFF. The CDR3 DNA is TGCAGTGCGGGACCGGGACTAGAGTCCTACAATGAGCAGTTCTTC. The chain is built from TRBV20-1 and TRBJ2-1; 8 bases are a match to TRBD2. This CDR3 contains 15 residues. CDR1 and CDR2 (germline): DFQATT, SNEGSKA (reference sequence). V dropped 6 bases and J dropped 1; count of bases not matched to a gene: 8.

This clonotype came up a few times. The rearrangement joins TRBV6-4 to TRBJ1-1, with D tentatively TRBD1 (5 bases). Trimming shortened V by 2 bases and J by 4 bases, and 11 bases separated the two germline ends. Germline V lookup: CDR1 MRHNA, CDR2 SNTAGT. This CDR3 contains 14 residues. CDR3 region: CASSDTSRGTEAFF. Written as DNA, the CDR3 is TGTGCCAGCAGTGACACATCAAGGGGCACTGAAGCTTTCTTT.

The gene calls are TRBV15 and TRBJ2-3, with D perhaps TRBD2 (6 bases). The germline V gene has CDR1 LNHNV and CDR2 YYDKDF (reference sequence). Trimming took 0 bases from V and 11 from J, leaving 15 bases between them. This CDR3 contains 14 residues. DNA of the CDR3: TGTGCCACCAGCAGAGATTCCGGCGCGGGGCGGCAGTATTTT. Translating it yields CATSRDSGAGRQYF.

The chain couples TRBV19 to TRBJ2-1; D remains ambiguous. The CDR3 contains 14 residues. V lost 7 bases and J 2 bases, leaving 12 bases between the germline ends. The germline V gene has CDR1 LNHDA and CDR2 SQIVND (reference sequence). CDR3 sequence (DNA): TGTGCCAGTATGGGCGGTTCCGCCTACAATGAGCAGTTCTTC. Residues: CASMGGSAYNEQFF.

This clonotype was observed a few times. V and J are TRBV6-1 and TRBJ2-6; TRBD1 matches 7 bases. Germline V gene sequence: CDR1 MNHNS, CDR2 SASEGT. The CDR3 runs to 15 residues. Losses at the gene ends were 6 bases for V and 1 base for J; bases not matched to a gene: 3. CDR3: CASRLQGSGANVLTF. CDR3 bases: TGTGCCAGCAGACTACAGGGGTCTGGGGCCAACGTCCTGACTTTC.

This clonotype was observed a few times. The chain combines TRBV5-1 with TRBJ2-3; D call uncertain. Germline values: CDR1 SGHRS, CDR2 YFSETQ. With 1 base removed from V and 6 bases from J, the gap between germline ends came to 6 bases. This CDR3 comprises 12 residues. CDR3 sequence: CASSLSSDTQYF. The CDR3 DNA sequence: TGCGCCAGCAGCTTGAGCTCCGATACGCAGTATTTT.

Worth noting for this clonotype: It may be a read error: a sequence one base away is much more abundant. V usage is TRBV19 and J usage is TRBJ1-5, with D perhaps TRBD1 (6 bases). Germline CDR1 is LNHDA and CDR2 is SQIVND (reference sequence). The CDR3 covers 17 residues. The CDR3 protein is CASSMVDSPGGNQPRHF. The CDR3 DNA reads TGTGCCAGTAGTATGGTGGACAGCCCCGGAGGAAATCAGCCCCGGCATTTT.